This TCR beta chain is drawn from a study of glioma-infiltrating T cells after dendritic cell vaccination. Across the study: Autologous tumor lysate-pulsed dendritic cell vaccination was given between the early 2000s and the early 2010s. At biweekly intervals, patients got three intradermal dendritic cell vaccine injections.

A few counts support this clone. The primer mix had 60 V beta and 13 J beta primers. Data came from immunoSEQ multiplex PCR; TCRdb stores just in-frame clones and leaves some out. The sample holds under 130,000 clones, around 87% seen once. The time point was: after dendritic cell vaccination, including at tumor progression/relapse. The material sequenced was blood, taken after dendritic cell vaccination. The receptor comes from a human donor with glioblastoma.

CDR3 sequence reads: CAWSNRVSGWNRVEQYF. The CDR3 DNA sequence: TGTGCCTGGAGTAATCGGGTTAGCGGGTGGAATCGTGTTGAGCAGTACTTC. J is TRBJ2-7 and V is TRBV30; TRBD2 matches 7 bases. Germline V CDR1 and CDR2: GTSNPN, SVGIG (reference sequence). Germline trimming cut 2 bases from V and 7 bases from J; bases unmatched to any gene: 20. The CDR3 runs 17 residues.